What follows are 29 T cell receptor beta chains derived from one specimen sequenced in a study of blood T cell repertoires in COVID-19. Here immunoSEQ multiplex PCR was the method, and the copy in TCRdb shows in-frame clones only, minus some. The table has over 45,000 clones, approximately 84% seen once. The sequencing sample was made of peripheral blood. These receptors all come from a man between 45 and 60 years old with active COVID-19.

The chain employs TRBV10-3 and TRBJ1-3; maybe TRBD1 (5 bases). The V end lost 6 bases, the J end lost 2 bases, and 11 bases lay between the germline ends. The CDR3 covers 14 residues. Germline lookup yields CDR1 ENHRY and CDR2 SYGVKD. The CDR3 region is CAIREAGAGNTIYF. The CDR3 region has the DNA TGTGCCATCAGGGAGGCGGGGGCTGGAAACACCATATATTTT.

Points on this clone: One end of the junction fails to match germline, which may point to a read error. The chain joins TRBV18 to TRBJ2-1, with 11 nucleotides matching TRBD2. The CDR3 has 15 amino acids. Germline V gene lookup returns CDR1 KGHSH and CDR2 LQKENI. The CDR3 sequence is CASSRSGGAYNEQFF. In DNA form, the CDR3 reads TGTGCCAGCTCTCGTAGCGGGGGGGCCTATAATGAGCAGTTCTTC.

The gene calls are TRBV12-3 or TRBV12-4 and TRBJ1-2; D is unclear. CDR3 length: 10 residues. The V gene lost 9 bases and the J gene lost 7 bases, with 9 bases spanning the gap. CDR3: CASGPGGYTF. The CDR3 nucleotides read TGTGCCAGTGGGCCTGGTGGCTACACCTTC.

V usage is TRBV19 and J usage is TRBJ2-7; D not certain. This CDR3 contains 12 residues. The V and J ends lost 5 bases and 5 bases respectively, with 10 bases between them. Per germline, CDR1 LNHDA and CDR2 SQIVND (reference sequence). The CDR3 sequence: CASSPRQDEQYF. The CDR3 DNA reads TGTGCCAGTAGTCCCCGGCAGGACGAGCAGTACTTC.

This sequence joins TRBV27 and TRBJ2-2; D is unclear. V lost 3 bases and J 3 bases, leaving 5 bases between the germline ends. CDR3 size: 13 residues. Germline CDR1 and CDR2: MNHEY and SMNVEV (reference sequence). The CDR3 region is CASSFSDTGELFF. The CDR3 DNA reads TGTGCCAGCAGTTTTTCCGACACCGGGGAGCTGTTTTTT.

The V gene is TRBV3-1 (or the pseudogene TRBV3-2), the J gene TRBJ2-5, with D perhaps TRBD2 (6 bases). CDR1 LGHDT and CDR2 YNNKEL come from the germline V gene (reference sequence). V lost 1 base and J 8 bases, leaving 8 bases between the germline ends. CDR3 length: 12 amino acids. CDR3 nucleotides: TGTGCCAGCAGCCAAGGCGGGAATACCCAGTACTTC. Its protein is CASSQGGNTQYF.

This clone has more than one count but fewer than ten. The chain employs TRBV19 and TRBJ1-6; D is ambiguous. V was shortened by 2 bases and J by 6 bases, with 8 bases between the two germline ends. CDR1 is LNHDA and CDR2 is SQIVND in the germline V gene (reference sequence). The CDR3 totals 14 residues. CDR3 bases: TGTGCCAGTAGTATAAACCCCGGTAATTCACCCCTCCACTTT. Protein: CASSINPGNSPLHF.

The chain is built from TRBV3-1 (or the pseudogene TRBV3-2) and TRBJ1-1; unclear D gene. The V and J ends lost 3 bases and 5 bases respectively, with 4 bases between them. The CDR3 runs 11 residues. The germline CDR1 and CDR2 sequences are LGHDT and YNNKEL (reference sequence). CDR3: CASSQYTEAFF. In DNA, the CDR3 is TGTGCCAGCAGCCAGTATACTGAAGCTTTCTTT.

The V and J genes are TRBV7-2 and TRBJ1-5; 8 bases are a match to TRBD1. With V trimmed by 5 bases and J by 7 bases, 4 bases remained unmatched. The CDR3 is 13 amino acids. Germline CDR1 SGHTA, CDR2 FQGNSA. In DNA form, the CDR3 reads TGTGCCAGCAGCGACAGGGGAGGCCAGCCCCAGCATTTT. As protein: CASSDRGGQPQHF.

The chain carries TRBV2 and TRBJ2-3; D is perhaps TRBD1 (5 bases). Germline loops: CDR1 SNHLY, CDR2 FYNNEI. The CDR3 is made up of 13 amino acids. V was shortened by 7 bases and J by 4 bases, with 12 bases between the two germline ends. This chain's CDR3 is CASNFQGPDTQYF. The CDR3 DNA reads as TGTGCCAGCAACTTCCAGGGTCCAGATACGCAGTATTTT.

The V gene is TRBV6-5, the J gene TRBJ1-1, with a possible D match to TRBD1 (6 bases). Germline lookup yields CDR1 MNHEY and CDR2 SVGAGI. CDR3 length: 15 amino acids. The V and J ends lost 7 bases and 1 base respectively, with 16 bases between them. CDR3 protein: CASTRQVNSNTEAFF. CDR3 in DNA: TGTGCCAGCACACGACAGGTGAATTCGAACACTGAAGCTTTCTTT.

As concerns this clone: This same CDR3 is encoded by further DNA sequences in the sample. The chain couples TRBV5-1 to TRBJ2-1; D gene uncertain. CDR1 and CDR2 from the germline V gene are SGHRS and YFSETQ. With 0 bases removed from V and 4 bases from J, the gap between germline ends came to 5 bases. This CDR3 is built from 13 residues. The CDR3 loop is CASSLGSYNEQFF. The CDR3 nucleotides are TGCGCCAGCAGCTTGGGCAGTTACAATGAGCAGTTCTTC. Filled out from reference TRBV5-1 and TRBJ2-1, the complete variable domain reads KAGVTQTPRYLIKTRGQQVTLSCSPISGHRSVSWYQQTPGQGLQFLFEYFSETQRNKGNFPGRFSGRQFSNSRSEMNVSTLELGDSALYLCASSLGSYNEQFFGPGTRLTVL.

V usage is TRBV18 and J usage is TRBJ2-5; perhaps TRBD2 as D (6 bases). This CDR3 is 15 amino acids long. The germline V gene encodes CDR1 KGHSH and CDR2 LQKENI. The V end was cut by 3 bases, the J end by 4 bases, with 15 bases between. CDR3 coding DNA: TGTGCCAGCTCACCGTCCGGGGGATGGGCAGAGACCCAGTACTTC. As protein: CASSPSGGWAETQYF.

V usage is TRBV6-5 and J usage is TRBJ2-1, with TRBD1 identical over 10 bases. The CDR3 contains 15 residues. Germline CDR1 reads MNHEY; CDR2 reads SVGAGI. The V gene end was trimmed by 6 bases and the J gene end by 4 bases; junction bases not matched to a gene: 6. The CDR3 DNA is TGTGCCAGCAGAGGGGACAGGGGTGTATACAATGAGCAGTTCTTC. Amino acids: CASRGDRGVYNEQFF.

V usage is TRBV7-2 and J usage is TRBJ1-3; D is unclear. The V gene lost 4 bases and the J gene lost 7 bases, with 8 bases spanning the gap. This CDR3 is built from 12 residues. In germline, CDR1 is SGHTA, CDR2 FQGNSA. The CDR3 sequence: CASSSHRNTIYF. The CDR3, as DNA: TGTGCCAGCAGCTCCCATCGGAACACCATATATTTT.

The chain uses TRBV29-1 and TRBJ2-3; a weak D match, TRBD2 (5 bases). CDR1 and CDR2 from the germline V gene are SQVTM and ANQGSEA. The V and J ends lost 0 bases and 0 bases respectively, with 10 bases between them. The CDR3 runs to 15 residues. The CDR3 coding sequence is TGCAGCGTTGAAGATGGGCTAGCTAGCACAGATACGCAGTATTTT. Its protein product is CSVEDGLASTDTQYF.

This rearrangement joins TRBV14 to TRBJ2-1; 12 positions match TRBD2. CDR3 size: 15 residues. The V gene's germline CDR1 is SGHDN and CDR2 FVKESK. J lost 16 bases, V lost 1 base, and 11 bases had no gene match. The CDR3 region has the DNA TGTGCCAGCAGCCAAGGTCCGCGACTAGCGGGGGAAAGATTCTTC. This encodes CASSQGPRLAGERFF.

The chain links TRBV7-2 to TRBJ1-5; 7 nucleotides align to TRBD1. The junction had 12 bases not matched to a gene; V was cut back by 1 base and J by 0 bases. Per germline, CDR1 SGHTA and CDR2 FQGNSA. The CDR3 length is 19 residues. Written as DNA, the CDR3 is TGTGCCAGCAGCTTAGTTATGCTGACAGGGAAGTATAGCAATCAGCCCCAGCATTTT. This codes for CASSLVMLTGKYSNQPQHF.

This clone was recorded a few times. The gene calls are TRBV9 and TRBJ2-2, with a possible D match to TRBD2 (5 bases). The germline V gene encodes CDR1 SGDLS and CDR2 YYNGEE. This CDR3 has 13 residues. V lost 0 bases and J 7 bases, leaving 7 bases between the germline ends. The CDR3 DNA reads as TGTGCCAGCAGCGTAGCTAGCCGCGGGGAGCTGTTTTTT. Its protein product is CASSVASRGELFF.

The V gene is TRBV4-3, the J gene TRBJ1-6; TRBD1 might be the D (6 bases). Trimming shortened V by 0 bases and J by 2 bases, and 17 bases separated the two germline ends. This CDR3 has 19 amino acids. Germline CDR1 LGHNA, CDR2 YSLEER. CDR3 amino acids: CASSQDRSGGRTYNSPLHF. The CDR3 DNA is TGCGCCAGCAGCCAAGATAGATCGGGGGGGCGTACCTATAATTCACCCCTCCACTTT.

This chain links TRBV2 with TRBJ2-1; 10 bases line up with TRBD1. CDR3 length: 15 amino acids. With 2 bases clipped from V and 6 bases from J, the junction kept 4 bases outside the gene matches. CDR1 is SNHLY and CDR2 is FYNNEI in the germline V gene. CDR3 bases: TGTGCCAGCAGTGAACGACAGGGGGCCCGCAATGAGCAGTTCTTC. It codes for CASSERQGARNEQFF. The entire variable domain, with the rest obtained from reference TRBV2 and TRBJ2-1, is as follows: EPEVTQTPSHQVTQMGQEVILRCVPISNHLYFYWYRQILGQKVEFLVSFYNNEISEKSEIFDDQFSVERPDGSNFTLKIRSTKLEDSAMYFCASSERQGARNEQFFGPGTRLTVL.

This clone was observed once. The CDR3 reads CASSEGGADTDTQYF. CDR3 DNA: TGTGCCAGCAGTGAGGGGGGAGCGGACACAGATACGCAGTATTTT. The V gene is TRBV6-1, the J gene TRBJ2-3, with D possibly matching TRBD2 (6 bases). The V end was cut by 3 bases, the J end by 2 bases, with 12 bases between. The germline V gene has CDR1 MNHNS and CDR2 SASEGT. The CDR3 spans 15 residues.

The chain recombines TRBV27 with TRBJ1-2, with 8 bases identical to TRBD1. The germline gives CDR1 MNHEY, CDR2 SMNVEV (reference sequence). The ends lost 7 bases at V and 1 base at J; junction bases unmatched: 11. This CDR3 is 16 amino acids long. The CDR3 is CASKLVPDRGNYGYTF. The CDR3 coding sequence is TGTGCCAGCAAGTTGGTGCCTGACAGGGGTAACTATGGCTACACCTTC.

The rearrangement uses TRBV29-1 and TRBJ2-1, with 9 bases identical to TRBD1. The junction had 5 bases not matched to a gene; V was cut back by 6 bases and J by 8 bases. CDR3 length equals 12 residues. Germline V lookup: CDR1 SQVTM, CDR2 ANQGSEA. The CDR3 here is CSVDRGGDEQFF. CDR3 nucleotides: TGCAGCGTGGACAGGGGAGGGGATGAGCAGTTCTTC.

The CDR3 is CASSTIAGGYNEQFF. The CDR3 DNA is TGTGCCAGTAGCACTATAGCGGGGGGGTACAATGAGCAGTTCTTC. The chain links TRBV19 to TRBJ2-1; TRBD2 aligns across 11 bases. CDR1 is LNHDA, CDR2 SQIVND, per germline (reference sequence). This CDR3 comprises 15 residues. V dropped 6 bases and J dropped 4; count of bases not matched to a gene: 5.

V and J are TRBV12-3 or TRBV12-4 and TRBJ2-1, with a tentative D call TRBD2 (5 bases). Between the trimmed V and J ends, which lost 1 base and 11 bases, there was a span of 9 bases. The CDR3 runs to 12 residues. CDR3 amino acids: CASSLGRTKQFF. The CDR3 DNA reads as TGTGCCAGCAGTTTAGGGAGGACGAAGCAGTTCTTC.

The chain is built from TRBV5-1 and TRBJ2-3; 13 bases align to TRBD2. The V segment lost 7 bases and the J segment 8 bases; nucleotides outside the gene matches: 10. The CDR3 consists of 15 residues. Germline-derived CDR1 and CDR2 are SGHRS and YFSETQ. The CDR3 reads CASRGTSGVLGTQYF. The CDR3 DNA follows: TGCGCCAGCCGTGGGACTAGCGGGGTTCTCGGTACGCAGTATTTT.

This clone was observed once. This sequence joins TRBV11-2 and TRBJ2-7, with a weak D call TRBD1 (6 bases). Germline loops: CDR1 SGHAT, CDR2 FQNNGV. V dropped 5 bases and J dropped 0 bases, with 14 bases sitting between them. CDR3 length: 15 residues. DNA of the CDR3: TGTGCCAGCAGCCTGATCGGACAGAGCTCCTACGAGCAGTACTTC. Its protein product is CASSLIGQSSYEQYF.

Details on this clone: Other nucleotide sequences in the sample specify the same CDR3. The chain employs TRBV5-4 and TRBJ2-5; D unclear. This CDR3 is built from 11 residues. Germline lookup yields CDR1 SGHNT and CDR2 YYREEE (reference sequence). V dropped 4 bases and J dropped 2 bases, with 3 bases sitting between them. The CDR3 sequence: CASSQQETQYF. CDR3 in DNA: TGTGCCAGCAGCCAGCAAGAGACCCAGTACTTC.